This T cell receptor beta chain came from a study of metastatic and nonmetastatic thyroid tumors. Study background: From malignant and benign thyroid patients, repertoires in blood and in tumor or nodule tissue were compared.

No treatment had been given to any patient before thyroid surgery. This clone was found many times. The ends were cut back, 5 bases at V and 0 bases at J, with 13 bases in the middle. Per the germline V gene, CDR1 is ENHRY and CDR2 is SYGVKD. The CDR3 spans 16 residues. Authors' processing steps: The study's classifier, a distant-metastasis tool for papillary thyroid cancer, was built using CDR3 differences across clinicopathological groups. MiXCR was used by TCRdb to re-call the PCR reads. The V and J calls were determined by TCRdb, not by the authors. The sample records 9,000 to 13,000 clones, less than 40% being singletons.

This TCR was recovered from a female donor with papillary thyroid cancer or a benign thyroid nodule (not recorded which). Some clones in this sample may be carry-over from other donors' samples. V usage is TRBV10-3 and J usage is TRBJ2-2; a possible D gene is TRBD1 (6 bases). The sequencing input was tumor tissue. CDR3 DNA sequence: TGTGCCATCAGTACCTTACAGGGCCCGAACACCGGGGAGCTGTTTTTT. The encoded protein is CAISTLQGPNTGELFF.